Listed here are 17 T cell receptor beta chains from one sample, sequenced in a study of Ad26.COV2.S vaccination and SARS-CoV-2 variants. The treatment: roughly 19 received Ad26.COV2.S at low or high dose, single or two shots; a few received placebo; per-sample allocation not given. Vaccine and placebo recipients were sampled on day 63 after the first injection. Measured with immunoSEQ multiplex PCR; TCRdb has only the in-frame clones, and not every one. The sample lists some 340,000 clones; about 82% were seen once. The source was peripheral blood, collected in a trial of Ad26.COV2.S vaccine versus placebo. These receptors were obtained from a person aged 18-65 years who received the Ad26.COV2.S COVID-19 vaccine or a placebo.

The chain carries TRBV2 and TRBJ2-4; D not certain. Per the germline V gene, CDR1 is SNHLY and CDR2 is FYNNEI. This CDR3 region has 15 residues. V shed 8 bases and J shed 0 bases, with 14 bases lying between them. CDR3 protein: CASDGKPLAKNIQYF. In DNA, the CDR3 is TGTGCCAGCGACGGCAAGCCGCTAGCCAAAAACATTCAGTACTTC.

This CDR3 is CASSLLGSEPYGYTF. DNA for the CDR3: TGTGCCAGCAGTTTATTGGGCAGCGAGCCCTATGGCTACACCTTC. The V gene is TRBV27, the J gene TRBJ1-2; the D is unclear. The CDR3 is 15 amino acids. Per germline, CDR1 MNHEY and CDR2 SMNVEV (reference sequence). The germline V and J ends were trimmed by 1 base and 4 bases, with 13 bases remaining between them.

The gene calls are TRBV4-2 and TRBJ2-1; D is tentatively TRBD1 or TRBD2 (5 bases each). Germline V gene sequence: CDR1 LGHNA, CDR2 YNFKEQ. The CDR3 totals 17 residues. The V end was cut by 4 bases, the J end by 1 base, with 17 bases between. CDR3 loop: CASSPERDGSSYNEQFF. As DNA, the CDR3 is TGTGCCAGCAGCCCAGAGAGGGACGGTAGTTCCTACAATGAGCAGTTCTTC.

This clone was seen many times. V gene TRBV2 combines with J gene TRBJ1-6; no clear D gene. Trimming took 3 bases from V and 9 from J, leaving 12 bases between them. Germline V gene data show CDR1 as SNHLY and CDR2 as FYNNEI. The CDR3 contains 14 residues. In nucleotides, the CDR3 is TGTGCCAGCAGTGACTTTGCACGGATTTCACCCCTCCACTTT. It codes for CASSDFARISPLHF.

The chain uses TRBV7-8 and TRBJ1-6; 11 positions agree with TRBD1. J was trimmed by 9 bases and V by 2 bases; bases with no gene match: 6. Germline CDR1 is SGHVS and CDR2 is FQNEAQ. This CDR3 is 16 amino acids long. CDR3 coding DNA: TGTGCCAGCAGCTTACGCCGGGACAGGGGGGGTTCACCCCTCCACTTT. Translation: CASSLRRDRGGSPLHF.

The CDR3 DNA is TGTGCCAGCAGTTTAGGGCAAACTACCGGGACAGGGTTGGGCGGCTACACCTTC. This sequence encodes CASSLGQTTGTGLGGYTF. The rearrangement uses TRBV27 and TRBJ1-2; 9 positions agree with TRBD1. Germline assignment: CDR1 MNHEY and CDR2 SMNVEV (reference sequence). CDR3 length equals 18 residues. After removal of 2 bases from V and 8 bases from J, the junction contained 18 bases not matched to a gene.

This sequence joins TRBV6-5 and TRBJ1-5, with D maybe TRBD1 (5 bases). Trimming shortened V by 2 bases and J by 11 bases, and 16 bases separated the two germline ends. The CDR3 has 14 amino acids. CDR1 is MNHEY, CDR2 SVGAGI, per germline. CDR3 coding DNA: TGTGCCAGCAGTTACGGGGTCACCTCGGGGGCCCAGCATTTT. Translated, it gives CASSYGVTSGAQHF.

This chain links TRBV5-4 with TRBJ1-3; D remains unclear. Germline loops: CDR1 SGHNT, CDR2 YYREEE (reference sequence). The V gene lost 4 bases and the J gene lost 3 bases, with 11 bases spanning the gap. The CDR3 is 14 residues long. For the CDR3, the DNA is TGTGCCAGCAGCCCCTCCGGGCTTGGAAACACCATATATTTT. It is translated as CASSPSGLGNTIYF.

The V gene is TRBV5-4, the J gene TRBJ2-7, with 7 bases lining up with TRBD1. CDR1 is SGHNT, CDR2 YYREEE, per germline (reference sequence). The ends lost 2 bases at V and 5 bases at J; junction bases unmatched: 4. The CDR3 is made up of 13 amino acids. The CDR3 region is CASSLQGFNEQYF. The CDR3 nucleotides read TGTGCCAGCAGCTTACAGGGGTTCAACGAGCAGTACTTC.

The chain joins TRBV5-4 to TRBJ2-7; D is unresolved. The germline CDR1 and CDR2 sequences are SGHNT and YYREEE (reference sequence). Trimming cost V 3 bases and J 2 bases, with 9 bases left between them. The CDR3 runs to 13 residues. Here the CDR3 reads CASSYEQPYEQYF. DNA of the CDR3: TGTGCCAGCAGCTATGAACAGCCCTACGAGCAGTACTTC.

V and J are TRBV6-5 and TRBJ1-1; 8 nucleotides agree with TRBD1. J gave up 3 bases and V 7 bases, and 4 bases lay outside the gene matches. CDR1 is MNHEY and CDR2 is SVGAGI in the germline V gene. This CDR3 contains 13 residues. The chain's CDR3 is CASTATGDTEAFF. In DNA form, the CDR3 reads TGTGCCAGCACCGCGACAGGGGACACTGAAGCTTTCTTT.

V and J are TRBV21-1 and TRBJ2-7. TRBV21-1 corresponds to a pseudogene. This CDR3 has 14 amino acids. This CDR3 reads CASIRFHYSYEQYF. DNA of the CDR3: TGTGCCAGCATCAGGTTCCACTATTCCTACGAGCAGTACTTC.

This clone was detected a few times. This chain connects TRBV7-9 to TRBJ1-6, with 7 bases that match TRBD1. V trimming: 6 bases; J trimming: 7 bases; junction bases outside the gene matches: 9. CDR1 SEHNR and CDR2 FQNEAQ come from the germline V gene (reference sequence). The CDR3 has 15 residues. In DNA, the CDR3 is TGTGCCAGCAGTGAGGGGGGACAGCGAAATTCACCCCTCCACTTT. As protein: CASSEGGQRNSPLHF.

The gene calls are TRBV3-1 (or the pseudogene TRBV3-2) and TRBJ2-3; D ambiguous. The CDR3 consists of 13 residues. Germline loops: CDR1 LGHDT, CDR2 YNNKEL (reference sequence). Deletions cut 1 base from V and 0 bases from J, with 2 bases between. CDR3 sequence: CASSQVSTDTQYF. The CDR3 region has the DNA TGTGCCAGCAGCCAAGTCAGCACAGATACGCAGTATTTT.

The chain uses TRBV6-6 and TRBJ2-1; D gene unclear. The CDR3 length is 14 residues. CDR1 MNHNY and CDR2 SVGAGI come from the germline V gene (reference sequence). V lost 0 bases and J lost 4, with 7 bases in between. CDR3 in amino acids: CASSYSPLYNEQFF. The CDR3 DNA reads TGTGCCAGCAGTTACTCGCCCCTGTACAATGAGCAGTTCTTC.

The CDR3 DNA reads as TGTGCCAGCAGCTTGTTCGAGAACACTGAAGCTTTCTTT. This translates into CASSLFENTEAFF. J is TRBJ1-1 and V is TRBV5-6; D unclear. V lost 1 base to trimming and J lost 1 base, with 5 bases between them. Germline CDR1 is SGHDT and CDR2 is YYEEEE. The CDR3 covers 13 residues.

The V gene is TRBV18, the J gene TRBJ1-2, with D unclear. Germline CDR1 reads KGHSH; CDR2 reads LQKENI. CDR3 size: 15 residues. Trimming removed 0 bases at V and 4 bases at J, with 12 bases between. The CDR3: CASSPPSMSSYGYTF. As DNA, the CDR3 is TGTGCCAGCTCACCACCGAGCATGAGCAGCTATGGCTACACCTTC.